This T cell receptor (beta chain) was documented in a study of identical twins. V lost 5 bases and J lost 7; bases outside the gene matches: 13. This CDR3 has 15 residues. CDR1 and CDR2 (germline): SEHNR, FQNEAQ (reference sequence). Unique molecular identifiers were present on the cDNA, and a universal primer site came from template switching. TCRdb reprocessed the 5' RACE reads via MiXCR and lists one record per CDR3 protein. The profile covers 270,000 or so distinct CDR3 sequences, with about 9% appearing a single time and over 2.5% taken by the ten largest. About this clonotype: The antigen remains undetermined.

Study-level points and caveats: Out-of-frame beta sequences exhibited a weaker degree of excess twin sharing. There was more out-of-frame TCR alpha sharing in monozygotic twins than models estimated. Zero-insertion analyses were open to partial confounding by invariant MAIT and iNKT cells.

These records were also assigned to another study, of yellow fever vaccine responses in identical twins.

The receptor was isolated from a woman between 18 and 30 years old in good health. The chain carries TRBV7-9 and TRBJ2-5; 7 nucleotides line up with TRBD2. The specimen sequenced was CD8+ T cells sorted from blood. In nucleotides, the CDR3 is TGTGCCAGCAGCGTCACTAGCGAACCCCCATGGACCCAGTACTTC. This gives the protein CASSVTSEPPWTQYF.